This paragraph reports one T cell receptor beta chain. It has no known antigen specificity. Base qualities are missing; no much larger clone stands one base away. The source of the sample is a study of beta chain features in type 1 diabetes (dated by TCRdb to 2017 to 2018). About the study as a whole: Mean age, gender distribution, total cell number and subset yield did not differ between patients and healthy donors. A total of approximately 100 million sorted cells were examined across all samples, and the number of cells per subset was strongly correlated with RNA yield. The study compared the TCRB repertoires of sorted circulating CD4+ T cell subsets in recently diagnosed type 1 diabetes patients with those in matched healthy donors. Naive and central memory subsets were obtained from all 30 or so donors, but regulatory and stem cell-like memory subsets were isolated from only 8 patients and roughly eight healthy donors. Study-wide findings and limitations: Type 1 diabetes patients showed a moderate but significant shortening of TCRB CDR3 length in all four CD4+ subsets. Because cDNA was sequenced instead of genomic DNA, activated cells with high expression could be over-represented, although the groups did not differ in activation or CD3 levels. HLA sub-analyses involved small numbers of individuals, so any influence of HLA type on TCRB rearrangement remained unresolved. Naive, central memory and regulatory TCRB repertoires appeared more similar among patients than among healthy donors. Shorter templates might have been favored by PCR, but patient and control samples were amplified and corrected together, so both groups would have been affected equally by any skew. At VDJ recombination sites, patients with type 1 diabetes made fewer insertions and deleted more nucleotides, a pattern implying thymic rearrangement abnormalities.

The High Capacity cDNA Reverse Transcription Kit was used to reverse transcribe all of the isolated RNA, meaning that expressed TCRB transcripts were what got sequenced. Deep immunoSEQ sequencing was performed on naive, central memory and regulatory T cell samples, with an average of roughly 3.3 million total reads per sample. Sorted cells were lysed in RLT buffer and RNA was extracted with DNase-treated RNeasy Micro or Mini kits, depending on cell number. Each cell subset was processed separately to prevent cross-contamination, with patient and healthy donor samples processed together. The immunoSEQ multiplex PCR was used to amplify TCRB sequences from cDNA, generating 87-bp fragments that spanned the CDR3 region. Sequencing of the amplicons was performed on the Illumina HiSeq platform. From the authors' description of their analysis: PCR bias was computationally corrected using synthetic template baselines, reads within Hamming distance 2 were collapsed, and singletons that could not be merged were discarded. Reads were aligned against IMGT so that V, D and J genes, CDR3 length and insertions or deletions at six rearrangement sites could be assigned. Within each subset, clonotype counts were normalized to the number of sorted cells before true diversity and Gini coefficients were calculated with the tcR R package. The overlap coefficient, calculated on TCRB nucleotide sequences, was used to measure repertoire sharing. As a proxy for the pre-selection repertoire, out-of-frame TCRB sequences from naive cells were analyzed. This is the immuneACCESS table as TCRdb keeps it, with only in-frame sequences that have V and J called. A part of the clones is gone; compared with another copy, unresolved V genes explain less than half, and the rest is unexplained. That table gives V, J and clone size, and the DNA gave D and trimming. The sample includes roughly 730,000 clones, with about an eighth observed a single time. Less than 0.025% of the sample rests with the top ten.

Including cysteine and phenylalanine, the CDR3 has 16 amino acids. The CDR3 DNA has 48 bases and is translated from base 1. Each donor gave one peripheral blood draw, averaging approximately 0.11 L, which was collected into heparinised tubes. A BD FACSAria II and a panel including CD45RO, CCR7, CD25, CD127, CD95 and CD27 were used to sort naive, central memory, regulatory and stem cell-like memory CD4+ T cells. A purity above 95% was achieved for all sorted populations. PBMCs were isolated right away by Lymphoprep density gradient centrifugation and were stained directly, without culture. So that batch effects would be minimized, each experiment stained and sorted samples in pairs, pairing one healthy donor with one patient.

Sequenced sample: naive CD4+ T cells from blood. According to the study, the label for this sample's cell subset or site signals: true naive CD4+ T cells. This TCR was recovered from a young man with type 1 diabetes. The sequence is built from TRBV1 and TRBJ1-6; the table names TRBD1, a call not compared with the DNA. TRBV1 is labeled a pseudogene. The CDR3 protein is CTSSPSDREGNSPLHF. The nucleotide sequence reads TGCACCAGCAGTCCCTCGGACAGGGAAGGTAATTCACCCCTCCACTTT.